One sample yielded the 3 T cell receptor beta chains listed below, sequenced in a study of Ad26.COV2.S vaccination and SARS-CoV-2 variants. Clones were sequenced by immunoSEQ multiplex PCR, and TCRdb holds only the in-frame ones, with some missing. The table has more than 300,000 clones, 75% to 90% seen once; the top ten hold roughly 10%. The treatment here: some 20 received Ad26.COV2.S at low or high dose, single or two shots; roughly five received placebo; per-sample allocation not given. Samples analyzed were those drawn on day 63 after the first vaccine or placebo injection. Here the sequenced sample was peripheral blood, taken in a trial of Ad26.COV2.S vaccine versus placebo. Receptors originate from a person aged 18-65 years who received the Ad26.COV2.S COVID-19 vaccine or a placebo.

In its sample, this clone was seen once. The rearrangement joins TRBV12-5 to TRBJ1-1; D not resolved. This CDR3 contains 13 residues. Germline CDR1 and CDR2: LGHNT and FRNRAP. V was cut by 6 bases and J by 2 bases, with 10 bases left in between. The CDR3 coding sequence is TGTGCTAGTGGCCCCGGACTTAACACTGAAGCTTTCTTT. Its translation is CASGPGLNTEAFF.

CDR3 loop: CASTRDREDEQYF. The CDR3 DNA sequence: TGTGCCAGCACCCGGGACAGGGAGGACGAGCAGTACTTC. V and J are TRBV28 and TRBJ2-7; 9 bases agree with TRBD1. Germline trimming cut 7 bases from V and 5 bases from J; bases unmatched to any gene: 6. This CDR3 spans 13 amino acids. Germline V gives CDR1 MDHEN, CDR2 SYDVKM.

J is TRBJ2-2 and V is TRBV29-1; D gene ambiguous. V lost 1 base to trimming and J lost 6 bases, with 3 bases between them. The CDR3 covers 11 residues. The V gene's germline CDR1 is SQVTM and CDR2 ANQGSEA. The DNA for the CDR3 is TGCAGCGTTGAAGGGGCCGGGGAGCTGTTTTTT. Amino acids: CSVEGAGELFF.